This T cell receptor beta chain emerged from a study of cytomegalovirus exposure and HLA in healthy donors. The CDR3 contains 16 residues. V was pared by 3 bases and J by 7 bases, with 8 bases of the junction left unmatched. Germline CDR1 MNHEY, CDR2 SMNVEV (reference sequence). The PCR was carried out with 60 Vbeta primers and 13 Jbeta primers. The method was immunoSEQ multiplex PCR; TCRdb's version includes in-frame clones alone and lacks a portion of them. This sample has about 160,000 clones, with 82% found just once. The chain combines TRBV27 with TRBJ2-2, with 10 positions matching TRBD2. This clonotype was obtained from a girl under 18 in good health and CMV-seropositive. Sequences were obtained from PBMCs. CDR3 sequence reads: CASSFASGGFIGELFF. CDR3 DNA sequence: TGTGCCAGCAGTTTCGCTAGCGGGGGATTTATCGGGGAGCTGTTTTTT.